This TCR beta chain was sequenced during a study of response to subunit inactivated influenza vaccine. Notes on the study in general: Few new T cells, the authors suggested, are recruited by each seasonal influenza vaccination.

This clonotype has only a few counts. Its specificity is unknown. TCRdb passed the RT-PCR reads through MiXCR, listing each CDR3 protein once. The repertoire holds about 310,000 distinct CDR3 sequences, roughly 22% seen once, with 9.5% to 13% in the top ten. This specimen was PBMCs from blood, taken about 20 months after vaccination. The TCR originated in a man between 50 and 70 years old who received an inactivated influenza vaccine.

CDR3 DNA: TGCAGCGTGGGACAGGAATACGAGCAGTACTTC. Translation: CSVGQEYEQYF. The chain uses TRBV29-1 and TRBJ2-7; TRBD1 matches at 8 bases. The germline V gene has CDR1 SQVTM and CDR2 ANQGSEA. CDR3 size: 11 residues. Germline trimming cut 6 bases from V and 4 bases from J; bases unmatched to any gene: 2.